The 19 T cell receptor beta chains below all came from one sample that was sequenced in a study of cytomegalovirus exposure and HLA in healthy donors. Libraries were prepared by immunoSEQ multiplex PCR; TCRdb keeps only in-frame clonotypes and omits some of them. The sample lists 200,000 to 250,000 clones, approximately 83% occurring once. Sequenced: PBMCs. These receptors were obtained from a woman in her twenties or thirties in good health and CMV-seropositive.

V usage is TRBV28 and J usage is TRBJ1-1, with 7 bases matching TRBD1. From germline, CDR1 is MDHEN and CDR2 SYDVKM. The junction had 7 bases not matched to a gene; V was cut back by 6 bases and J by 3 bases. The CDR3 is 14 residues long. Here the CDR3 DNA reads TGTGCCAGCAGCCAGGGGGGACGGGACACTGAAGCTTTCTTT. Residues: CASSQGGRDTEAFF. The whole variable domain, remainder taken from reference TRBV28 and TRBJ1-1, is DVKVTQSSRYLVKRTGEKVFLECVQDMDHENMFWYRQDPGLGLRLIYFSYDVKMKEKGDIPEGYSVSREKKERFSLILESASTNQTSMYLCASSQGGRDTEAFFGQGTRLTVV.

Remarks on this clone: The junction departs from the called germline gene at one end, perhaps through a read error. The rearrangement links TRBV15 to TRBJ2-3; D might be TRBD2 (5 bases). The CDR3 extends over 15 amino acids. The germline gives CDR1 LNHNV, CDR2 YYDKDF (reference sequence). This chain's CDR3 is CATSGEGGPTDTQYF. CDR3 coding DNA: TGTGCCACCAGCGGAGAGGGCGGGCCCACAGATACGCAGTATTTT.

Here the CDR3 reads CASSPPSGRAYEQYF. CDR3 DNA: TGCGCCAGCAGCCCCCCAAGTGGGAGAGCCTACGAGCAGTACTTC. This chain uses TRBV4-1 with TRBJ2-7; D might be TRBD2 (5 bases). CDR1 MGHRA and CDR2 YSYEKL come from the germline V gene. Trimming shortened V by 4 bases and J by 2 bases, and 15 bases separated the two germline ends. This CDR3 spans 15 amino acids.

The genes are TRBV29-1 and TRBJ2-1; tentatively, D is TRBD1 (5 bases). CDR3 length equals 14 residues. Germline loops: CDR1 SQVTM, CDR2 ANQGSEA. The germline V and J ends were trimmed by 6 bases and 7 bases, with 19 bases remaining between them. As DNA, the CDR3 is TGCAGCGTGCTCCTTCATGACAGCATTAATGAGCAGTTCTTC. It yields the protein CSVLLHDSINEQFF.

In the case of this clone: Other nucleotide sequences from this sample produce the same CDR3. The CDR3 bases are TGTGCCAGCAGTTACCCAGGGGACACTGAAGCTTTCTTT. Amino acid sequence: CASSYPGDTEAFF. This chain links TRBV6-5 with TRBJ1-1; D perhaps matches TRBD1 (6 bases). The CDR3 sequence is 13 residues long. The germline V gene encodes CDR1 MNHEY and CDR2 SVGAGI. V lost 2 bases and J lost 3, with 7 bases in between.

V and J are TRBV29-1 and TRBJ2-5; no definite D call. This CDR3 region has 13 residues. Germline CDR1 reads SQVTM; CDR2 reads ANQGSEA. Trimming pared 5 bases from V and 3 bases from J, leaving 13 bases between. The CDR3 loop reads CSVRRPAKETQYF. In nucleotides, the CDR3 is TGCAGCGTTCGACGGCCCGCAAAAGAGACCCAGTACTTC. Full variable domain (missing parts from reference TRBV29-1 and TRBJ2-5): SAVISQKPSRDICQRGTSLTIQCQVDSQVTMMFWYRQQPGQSLTLIATANQGSEATYESGFVIDKFPISRPNLTFSTLTVSNMSPEDSSIYLCSVRRPAKETQYFGPGTRLLVL.

The chain employs TRBV6-5 and TRBJ2-7; 14 bases match TRBD2. With 6 bases clipped from V and 5 bases from J, the junction kept 6 bases outside the gene matches. In germline, CDR1 is MNHEY, CDR2 SVGAGI. This CDR3 has 15 residues. CDR3 residues: CASSRGLAGVDEQYF. DNA for the CDR3: TGTGCCAGCAGCCGGGGACTAGCGGGAGTTGACGAGCAGTACTTC.

This clone came up a few times. The CDR3 DNA reads as TGTGCCAGTAGTATAGTGGCAGAAACTAACTATGGCTACACCTTC. Protein: CASSIVAETNYGYTF. The chain employs TRBV19 and TRBJ1-2, with no clear D. The CDR3 runs to 15 residues. V was pared by 1 base and J by 0 bases, with 9 bases between. The germline gives CDR1 LNHDA, CDR2 SQIVND (reference sequence).

The chain recombines TRBV5-8 with TRBJ2-1; D is unresolved. Germline CDR1 and CDR2: SGHTS and YDEGEE. CDR3 length equals 16 residues. Trimming pared 2 bases from V and 1 base from J, leaving 13 bases between. In DNA, the CDR3 is TGTGCCAGCAGCTTTTCATGGGGAAAGTCCTACAATGAGCAGTTCTTC. Residues: CASSFSWGKSYNEQFF. The full variable domain, its missing parts supplied by reference TRBV5-8 and TRBJ2-1, is EAGVTQSPTHLIKTRGQQATLRCSPISGHTSVYWYQQALGLGLQFLLWYDEGEERNRGNFPPRFSGRQFPNYSSELNVNALELEDSALYLCASSFSWGKSYNEQFFGPGTRLTVL.

This chain connects TRBV28 to TRBJ2-1; TRBD1 agrees at 9 bases. The CDR3 has 15 residues. Germline V gene lookup returns CDR1 MDHEN and CDR2 SYDVKM. With 6 bases clipped from V and 6 bases from J, the junction kept 9 bases outside the gene matches. The CDR3 DNA is TGTGCCAGCAGCCGTACAGGGGGCGCTGGCAATGAGCAGTTCTTC. Its translation is CASSRTGGAGNEQFF.

This rearrangement joins TRBV20-1 to TRBJ2-7; 7 nucleotides agree with TRBD2. CDR3 length: 11 amino acids. J lost 9 bases, V lost 6 bases, and 8 bases had no gene match. The germline CDR1 and CDR2 sequences are DFQATT and SNEGSKA (reference sequence). Here the CDR3 reads CSAGGSQGQYF. CDR3 in DNA: TGCAGTGCCGGCGGGAGCCAGGGGCAGTACTTC.

The V gene is TRBV27, the J gene TRBJ1-5; TRBD1 matches at 7 bases. CDR1 is MNHEY, CDR2 SMNVEV, per germline (reference sequence). J lost 5 bases, V lost 0 bases, and 4 bases had no gene match. CDR3 length: 15 amino acids. CDR3 nucleotides: TGTGCCAGCAGTTTATCGGCAGGGGGTTATCAGCCCCAGCATTTT. This translates into CASSLSAGGYQPQHF.

The chain uses TRBV6-5 and TRBJ2-7; 8 nucleotides align to TRBD1. Germline-derived CDR1 and CDR2 are MNHEY and SVGAGI. J was trimmed by 0 bases and V by 6 bases; bases with no gene match: 4. CDR3 size: 14 residues. Here the CDR3 reads CASSPTGVSYEQYF. The CDR3 DNA reads as TGTGCCAGCAGCCCGACAGGGGTCTCCTACGAGCAGTACTTC.

Turning to this clone: Germline is not matched at one junction end, which may reflect a read error. The chain joins TRBV7-9 to TRBJ1-2; maybe TRBD1 (6 bases). This CDR3 has 10 residues. Germline V gene lookup returns CDR1 SEHNR and CDR2 FQNEAQ (reference sequence). CDR3 protein: CASSSGTPEF. CDR3 in DNA: TGTGCCAGCAGCTCCGGGACACCGGAGTTC.

To note about this clone: Additional DNA sequences in this sample encode the identical CDR3. This chain connects TRBV19 to TRBJ1-1; D is uncertain. Germline loops: CDR1 LNHDA, CDR2 SQIVND (reference sequence). The CDR3 sequence is 13 residues long. With 1 base removed from V and 5 bases from J, the gap between germline ends came to 8 bases. Here the CDR3 DNA reads TGTGCCAGTAGTATAGTACGAGGTACTGAAGCTTTCTTT. Protein: CASSIVRGTEAFF.

This clone showed up just once. The V and J genes are TRBV20-1 and TRBJ1-2; perhaps TRBD1 as D (6 bases). CDR1 is DFQATT, CDR2 SNEGSKA, per germline (reference sequence). The germline V and J ends were trimmed by 4 bases and 8 bases, with 11 bases remaining between them. This CDR3 comprises 11 residues. The CDR3 DNA is TGCAGTGCTACCAACAGGGCCGGCTACACCTTC. Translated: CSATNRAGYTF.

The rearrangement joins TRBV27 to TRBJ2-1; TRBD2 aligns across 7 bases. The J segment lost 9 bases and the V segment lost 5 bases, leaving 7 bases of the junction unmatched. The germline gives CDR1 MNHEY, CDR2 SMNVEV (reference sequence). The CDR3 sequence is 13 residues long. The CDR3, as DNA: TGTGCCAGCAGTCTAAACGGGGAGGGTGAGCAGTTCTTC. This translates into CASSLNGEGEQFF.

This clone showed up just a few times. This chain links TRBV30 with TRBJ2-2, with D hard to call. In germline, CDR1 is GTSNPN, CDR2 SVGIG (reference sequence). The CDR3 contains 15 residues. V lost 3 bases and J 1 base, leaving 12 bases between the germline ends. The CDR3 DNA reads as TGTGCCTGGAGCCCAAAAACGGGGAACACCGGGGAGCTGTTTTTT. This encodes CAWSPKTGNTGELFF.

The rearrangement uses TRBV7-6 and TRBJ1-1; tentative D call: TRBD1 (5 bases). CDR3 length: 14 residues. Germline V lookup: CDR1 SGHVS, CDR2 FNYEAQ. Trimming took 5 bases from V and 6 from J, leaving 16 bases between them. The CDR3 loop is CASSARDTLSEAFF. The CDR3 bases are TGTGCCAGCAGCGCCAGGGATACCTTATCTGAAGCTTTCTTT.